This T cell receptor beta chain comes out of a study of type 1 and type 2 diabetes patients. Whole-study context: From PBMCs, CD4+ and CD8+ T cells were isolated by magnetic microbeads. General study points: Type 2 diabetes and control V and J usage correlated highly, around 0.97.

PCR was run on genomic DNA. A primer set of 30 forward and 13 reverse primers amplified the CDR3. TCRdb reprocessed the multiplex PCR reads with MiXCR, giving one entry per CDR3 protein. The sample lists 270,000 or so distinct CDR3 sequences, roughly 44% occurring once. On this clonotype: Its matching antigen is unknown.

The clonotype was recovered from a man between 18 and 29 years old with type 2 diabetes. Source material: peripheral blood mononuclear cells (PBMCs).

The CDR3 reads CSANPSSGANVLTF. CDR3 DNA sequence: TGCAGTGCCAACCCGAGCTCTGGGGCCAACGTCCTGACTTTC. This chain uses TRBV20-1 with TRBJ2-6, with D uncertain. Trimming pared 6 bases from V and 0 bases from J, leaving 9 bases between. Germline V lookup: CDR1 DFQATT, CDR2 SNEGSKA (reference sequence). The CDR3 is 14 amino acids.